The source of this T cell receptor beta chain is a study of blood T cell repertoires in COVID-19. The wider study: The samples span acute and convalescent COVID-19 from the United States, Italy and Spain. PBMCs, B-cell-depleted T cells, or T cells provided the cDNA or gDNA that made up the material.

Original methodology: Scientists estimated how many nucleated cells there were by amplifying reference gene primers. TCRdb keeps only in-frame clones here, not all; method: immunoSEQ multiplex PCR. V and J calls and clone size are as listed in that table; D and trimming were resolved from the DNA. The sample has under 300,000 clones, just over 85% seen once; the top ten hold about 2.2%. Trimming took 0 bases from V and 8 from J; bases not matched to a gene: 9. This CDR3 is 16 amino acids long. Germline-derived CDR1 and CDR2 are LGHNA and YSLEER. The specimen was peripheral blood. The clonotype was recovered from a man aged 30-40 years who had recovered from COVID-19. V usage is TRBV4-3 and J usage is TRBJ1-3; 8 bases agree with TRBD1. The DNA of the CDR3 is TGCGCCAGCAGCCAAGATCTCCAGGGGGCTACCGACACCATATATTTT. Its translation: CASSQDLQGATDTIYF.